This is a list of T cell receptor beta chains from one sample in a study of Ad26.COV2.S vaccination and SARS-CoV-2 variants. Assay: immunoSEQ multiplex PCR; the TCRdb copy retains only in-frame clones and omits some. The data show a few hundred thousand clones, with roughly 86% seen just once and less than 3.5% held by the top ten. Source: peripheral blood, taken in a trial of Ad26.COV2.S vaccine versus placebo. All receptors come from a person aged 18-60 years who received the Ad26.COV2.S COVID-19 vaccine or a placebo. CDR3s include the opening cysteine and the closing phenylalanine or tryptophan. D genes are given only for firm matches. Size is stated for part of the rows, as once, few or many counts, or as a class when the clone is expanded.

cdr3_nt: TGTGCCAGCAGCAAAGAGGGACAGGGCTCAGATACGCAGTATTTT
cdr3_aa: CASSKEGQGSDTQYF
d_call: TRBD1
j_call: TRBJ2-3
clone_size: NA
v_call: TRBV9

cdr3_nt: TGTGCCAGCAGTCCAGGAGGGGCAACTAATGAAAAACTGTTTTTT
cdr3_aa: CASSPGGATNEKLFF
d_call: NA
j_call: TRBJ1-4
clone_size: NA
v_call: TRBV6-5

cdr3_nt: TGTGCCAGCAGCTTCTACGGGACAGTCGATCAGCCCCAGCATTTT
cdr3_aa: CASSFYGTVDQPQHF
d_call: TRBD1
j_call: TRBJ1-5
clone_size: NA
v_call: TRBV7-2

cdr3_nt: TGTGCCAGCAGCATGCCCGTTAGCACAGATACGCAGTATTTT
cdr3_aa: CASSMPVSTDTQYF
d_call: NA
j_call: TRBJ2-3
clone_size: NA
v_call: TRBV5-6

cdr3_nt: TGTGCCAGCAGATGGTACGCGGGACAGGGAGGCGAGCAGTACTTC
cdr3_aa: CASRWYAGQGGEQYF
d_call: TRBD1
j_call: TRBJ2-7
clone_size: NA
v_call: TRBV7-2

cdr3_nt: TGTGCCAGCAGCCCGACACTAGCTGGGTCTAACATTCAGTACTTC
cdr3_aa: CASSPTLAGSNIQYF
d_call: NA
j_call: TRBJ2-4
clone_size: NA
v_call: TRBV5-6

cdr3_nt: TGTGCCAGCAGCCGAGGACTGGAGGCTAGCACAGATACGCAGTATTTT
cdr3_aa: CASSRGLEASTDTQYF
d_call: NA
j_call: TRBJ2-3
clone_size: NA
v_call: TRBV7-6

cdr3_nt: TGTGCCAGCAGCTCTCCGGGACGGGCGGCTCACGAGCAGTACTTC
cdr3_aa: CASSSPGRAAHEQYF
d_call: NA
j_call: TRBJ2-7
clone_size: NA
v_call: TRBV5-4

cdr3_nt: TGCGCCAGCAGCATACAGGGAACAGATACGCAGTATTTT
cdr3_aa: CASSIQGTDTQYF
d_call: NA
j_call: TRBJ2-3
clone_size: NA
v_call: TRBV4-3

cdr3_nt: TGTGCCAGCAGTATGACAGGGGGCAGGCAGCCCCAGCATTTT
cdr3_aa: CASSMTGGRQPQHF
d_call: TRBD1
j_call: TRBJ1-5
clone_size: NA
v_call: TRBV27

cdr3_nt: TGTGCCAGCAGTTTAGGACAGGGGTCCACTGAAGCTTTCTTT
cdr3_aa: CASSLGQGSTEAFF
d_call: TRBD1
j_call: TRBJ1-1
clone_size: NA
v_call: TRBV27

cdr3_nt: TGTGCCAGTAGTATACTCGGACAGGGTCTCTACGAGCAGTACTTC
cdr3_aa: CASSILGQGLYEQYF
d_call: TRBD1
j_call: TRBJ2-7
clone_size: NA
v_call: TRBV19

cdr3_nt: TGTGCCAGCAGTGAACTACAGGGGCAGAACACTGAAGCTTTCTTT
cdr3_aa: CASSELQGQNTEAFF
d_call: TRBD1
j_call: TRBJ1-1
clone_size: once
v_call: TRBV25-1

cdr3_nt: TGCGCCAGCAGCTTATTTGTGGGGCAGGGGAACACTGAAGCTTTCTTT
cdr3_aa: CASSLFVGQGNTEAFF
d_call: NA
j_call: TRBJ1-1
clone_size: NA
v_call: TRBV5-1

cdr3_nt: TGCGCCAGCAGCCAAGGGACTAGCGGGGGGCGCACCGGGGAGCTGTTTTTT
cdr3_aa: CASSQGTSGGRTGELFF
d_call: TRBD2
j_call: TRBJ2-2
clone_size: NA
v_call: TRBV4-1

cdr3_nt: TGTGCCAGCTCACCTCCCGCCGGGGGTCAACAAGAGACCCAGTACTTC
cdr3_aa: CASSPPAGGQQETQYF
d_call: NA
j_call: TRBJ2-5
clone_size: NA
v_call: TRBV18

cdr3_nt: TGTGCCAGAAGCTTATCTCAGGGGTGGCGTTCCACTGAAGCTTTCTTT
cdr3_aa: CARSLSQGWRSTEAFF
d_call: NA
j_call: TRBJ1-1
clone_size: NA
v_call: TRBV7-5

cdr3_nt: TGTGCCAGCAGTTATGGGGGGGAGGTCCCAGATACGCAGTATTTT
cdr3_aa: CASSYGGEVPDTQYF
d_call: TRBD2
j_call: TRBJ2-3
clone_size: NA
v_call: TRBV6-6

cdr3_nt: TGTGCCAGCAGCTTAAACCGACAGACCTACGAGCAGTACTTC
cdr3_aa: CASSLNRQTYEQYF
d_call: NA
j_call: TRBJ2-7
clone_size: NA
v_call: TRBV7-8

cdr3_nt: TGTGCCAGCAGTGCCGGACAGGGGGCAGGGGAGACCCAGTACTTC
cdr3_aa: CASSAGQGAGETQYF
d_call: TRBD1
j_call: TRBJ2-5
clone_size: NA
v_call: TRBV25-1

cdr3_nt: TGCGCCAGCAGCTTGACAGGCTATAATGAAAAACTGTTTTTT
cdr3_aa: CASSLTGYNEKLFF
d_call: NA
j_call: TRBJ1-4
clone_size: NA
v_call: TRBV5-1

cdr3_nt: TGCGCCAGCAGCCCAAACAGGGACCCAACTAATGAAAAACTGTTTTTT
cdr3_aa: CASSPNRDPTNEKLFF
d_call: NA
j_call: TRBJ1-4
clone_size: NA
v_call: TRBV4-3

cdr3_nt: TGTGCCAGTAAATCCCGCCCGGGAGATAGCGAGCAGTACTTC
cdr3_aa: CASKSRPGDSEQYF
d_call: NA
j_call: TRBJ2-7
clone_size: NA
v_call: TRBV19

cdr3_nt: TGCGCCAGCAGCCAAGATTTAGCGGCGGACACTGAAGCTTTCTTT
cdr3_aa: CASSQDLAADTEAFF
d_call: NA
j_call: TRBJ1-1
clone_size: NA
v_call: TRBV4-3

cdr3_nt: TGCGCCAGCAGCGCGGGAAGACCCTACAATGAGCAGTTCTTC
cdr3_aa: CASSAGRPYNEQFF
d_call: NA
j_call: TRBJ2-1
clone_size: NA
v_call: TRBV5-1

cdr3_nt: TGTGCCAGCAGGGACTGGCGGGAGGGCCGGTACAATGAGCAGTTCTTC
cdr3_aa: CASRDWREGRYNEQFF
d_call: TRBD2
j_call: TRBJ2-1
clone_size: NA
v_call: TRBV2

cdr3_nt: TGTGCCAGTAGTAAGCTAGCGGGTAGTACCTACAATGAGCAGTTCTTC
cdr3_aa: CASSKLAGSTYNEQFF
d_call: TRBD2
j_call: TRBJ2-1
clone_size: NA
v_call: TRBV19

cdr3_nt: TGTGCCAGCAGTTACAGTCCAACTACAGATACGCAGTATTTT
cdr3_aa: CASSYSPTTDTQYF
d_call: NA
j_call: TRBJ2-3
clone_size: NA
v_call: TRBV6-5

cdr3_nt: TGTGCCAGCAGCTATGGACGACAGGGTCCTCGATTC
cdr3_aa: CASSYGRQGPRF
d_call: TRBD1
j_call: TRBJ2-7
clone_size: NA
v_call: TRBV5-7

cdr3_nt: TGCAGCGTTGAAATGGGAGATACGCAGTATTTT
cdr3_aa: CSVEMGDTQYF
d_call: NA
j_call: TRBJ2-3
clone_size: NA
v_call: TRBV29-1

cdr3_nt: TGTGCCAGCAGCGGGGACGGCTATGGCTACACCTTC
cdr3_aa: CASSGDGYGYTF
d_call: NA
j_call: TRBJ1-2
clone_size: NA
v_call: TRBV2

cdr3_nt: TGTGCCTGGAGCCCTTTTGGGCTAGCGGGGGGCGGGGAGCTGTTTTTT
cdr3_aa: CAWSPFGLAGGGELFF
d_call: TRBD2
j_call: TRBJ2-2
clone_size: NA
v_call: TRBV30

cdr3_nt: TGCGCCAGCAGCTTACAAGGTGCCAACGTCCTGACTTTC
cdr3_aa: CASSLQGANVLTF
d_call: NA
j_call: TRBJ2-6
clone_size: NA
v_call: TRBV5-1

cdr3_nt: TGTGCCAGCAGCCTACTAGCGGGGGCGAGCACAGATACGCAGTATTTT
cdr3_aa: CASSLLAGASTDTQYF
d_call: TRBD2
j_call: TRBJ2-3
clone_size: NA
v_call: TRBV4-2

cdr3_nt: TGCGCCAGCAGCTTGTCGCCATCTCAGGCCTTGGGGCAGTACTTC
cdr3_aa: CASSLSPSQALGQYF
d_call: NA
j_call: TRBJ2-7
clone_size: NA
v_call: TRBV5-1

cdr3_nt: TGCGCCAGCAGAGACGAGGGGGGAGAGACCCAGTACTTC
cdr3_aa: CASRDEGGETQYF
d_call: NA
j_call: TRBJ2-5
clone_size: NA
v_call: TRBV5-1

cdr3_nt: TGTGCCGTCGGAGTATATAGCAATCAGCCCCAGCATTTT
cdr3_aa: CAVGVYSNQPQHF
d_call: NA
j_call: TRBJ1-5
clone_size: NA
v_call: TRBV19

cdr3_nt: TGCAGTGCCCAGCGCCGGGATGAGCAGTTCTTC
cdr3_aa: CSAQRRDEQFF
d_call: NA
j_call: TRBJ2-1
clone_size: NA
v_call: TRBV20-1

cdr3_nt: TGTGCCAGCAGCCAACGTTTACAGGGATGGACTGAAGCTTTCTTT
cdr3_aa: CASSQRLQGWTEAFF
d_call: NA
j_call: TRBJ1-1
clone_size: NA
v_call: TRBV3-1/TRBV3-2

cdr3_nt: TGTGCCAGCAGCGGGACTAGCAGCGATGAGCAGTTCTTC
cdr3_aa: CASSGTSSDEQFF
d_call: TRBD2
j_call: TRBJ2-1
clone_size: NA
v_call: TRBV28

cdr3_nt: TGTGCCAGCTCAGCACAAGAACGACACGGCGCTGAAGCTTTCTTT
cdr3_aa: CASSAQERHGAEAFF
d_call: NA
j_call: TRBJ1-1
clone_size: NA
v_call: TRBV18

cdr3_nt: TGTGCCAGCAGTTTAGGGGGTTCCAATGAAGCTTTCTTT
cdr3_aa: CASSLGGSNEAFF
d_call: NA
j_call: TRBJ1-1
clone_size: NA
v_call: TRBV28

cdr3_nt: TGCAGTGCTCAGGGGGGGGAGCAGTTCTTC
cdr3_aa: CSAQGGEQFF
d_call: NA
j_call: TRBJ2-1
clone_size: NA
v_call: TRBV20-1

cdr3_nt: TGTGCCAGCGAACTGTCAGATACGCAGTATTTT
cdr3_aa: CASELSDTQYF
d_call: NA
j_call: TRBJ2-3
clone_size: NA
v_call: TRBV9

cdr3_nt: TGTGCCAGCACTAGGGACAGGGGTAGCAATCAGCCCCAGCATTTT
cdr3_aa: CASTRDRGSNQPQHF
d_call: TRBD1
j_call: TRBJ1-5
clone_size: NA
v_call: TRBV2

cdr3_nt: TGTGCCAGCAAGCCCAAACAGGGAACCGGGGAGCTGTTTTTT
cdr3_aa: CASKPKQGTGELFF
d_call: NA
j_call: TRBJ2-2
clone_size: NA
v_call: TRBV6-4

cdr3_nt: TGTGCCAGCAGTTACTCCTCAACCGGGACTAGAGGAGATACGCAGTATTTT
cdr3_aa: CASSYSSTGTRGDTQYF
d_call: TRBD2
j_call: TRBJ2-3
clone_size: once
v_call: TRBV6-2/TRBV6-3

cdr3_nt: TGTGCCAGCAGTCGCCGGGACAGGGGGCGCATGGAGGGTACAGATACGCAGTATTTT
cdr3_aa: CASSRRDRGRMEGTDTQYF
d_call: TRBD1
j_call: TRBJ2-3
clone_size: NA
v_call: TRBV2

cdr3_nt: TGTGCCAGCAGCTTAGCGCAGAGTAGTGGCACAGATACGCAGTATTTT
cdr3_aa: CASSLAQSSGTDTQYF
d_call: NA
j_call: TRBJ2-3
clone_size: NA
v_call: TRBV7-2

cdr3_nt: TGCGCCAGCAGCTTGGCTCCTAGGGGCGGCGGCTATTTTTCCTACGAGCAGTACTTC
cdr3_aa: CASSLAPRGGGYFSYEQYF
d_call: NA
j_call: TRBJ2-7
clone_size: NA
v_call: TRBV5-1

cdr3_nt: TGTGCCAGCAGCCCAATAGCCGGGACAGGTTTCTACAATGAGCAGTTCTTC
cdr3_aa: CASSPIAGTGFYNEQFF
d_call: TRBD1
j_call: TRBJ2-1
clone_size: once
v_call: TRBV7-2

cdr3_nt: TGTGCCAGCAGTTACAATCAGGGCTCCTTAGTAGATGAGCAGTTCTTC
cdr3_aa: CASSYNQGSLVDEQFF
d_call: NA
j_call: TRBJ2-1
clone_size: NA
v_call: TRBV6-5

cdr3_nt: TGTGCCAGCAGGGGACAGGGGGCCTACAATGAGCAGTTCTTC
cdr3_aa: CASRGQGAYNEQFF
d_call: TRBD1
j_call: TRBJ2-1
clone_size: NA
v_call: TRBV3-1/TRBV3-2

cdr3_nt: TGTGCCAGCAGGGATGGACTCCGAGGTGAAGCTTTCTTT
cdr3_aa: CASRDGLRGEAFF
d_call: NA
j_call: TRBJ1-1
clone_size: few
v_call: TRBV5-4

cdr3_nt: TGCGCCAGCGGTTCCCGGGAGTATGCCCCAGATACGCAGTATTTT
cdr3_aa: CASGSREYAPDTQYF
d_call: NA
j_call: TRBJ2-3
clone_size: NA
v_call: TRBV10-2

cdr3_nt: TGCGCCAGCAGCCAAGGATTGGGGACACGTACTAACTATGGCTACACCTTC
cdr3_aa: CASSQGLGTRTNYGYTF
d_call: NA
j_call: TRBJ1-2
clone_size: once
v_call: TRBV4-1

cdr3_nt: TGTGCCAGCAGCCCTGCCTACGAGCAGTACTTC
cdr3_aa: CASSPAYEQYF
d_call: NA
j_call: TRBJ2-7
clone_size: NA
v_call: TRBV7-2

cdr3_nt: TGTGCCAGCAGCGACAACCCGGGAGGCTCCTACGAGCAGTACTTC
cdr3_aa: CASSDNPGGSYEQYF
d_call: TRBD2
j_call: TRBJ2-7
clone_size: NA
v_call: TRBV7-9